These 20 T cell receptor beta chains came from one sample sequenced in a study of OX40 agonist ivuxolimab in advanced cancers. Profiling relied on immunoSEQ multiplex PCR, and the TCRdb table lists in-frame clones only, not all of them. In the table there are tens of thousands of clones, 75% to 90% of which are singletons. The sample here was CD4+ or CD8+ T cells sorted from blood, taken in a trial of the OX40 agonist ivuxolimab. Every receptor here comes from an adult with an advanced solid tumor such as melanoma, head and neck, liver or kidney cancer.

The chain employs TRBV7-2 and TRBJ2-5, with a weak D call TRBD1 (5 bases). CDR1 and CDR2 from the germline V gene are SGHTA and FQGNSA. V shed 5 bases and J shed 3 bases, with 10 bases lying between them. CDR3 length equals 13 residues. Written as DNA, the CDR3 is TGTGCCAGCAGCGCCCGGACAAAAGAGACCCAGTACTTC. It encodes CASSARTKETQYF.

The chain employs TRBV7-9 and TRBJ1-2, with no clear D. Trimming took 3 bases from V and 2 from J, leaving 10 bases between them. The germline V gene encodes CDR1 SEHNR and CDR2 FQNEAQ (reference sequence). CDR3 length: 14 amino acids. CDR3 DNA: TGTGCCAGCAGCTTGGATGTGGTCAACTATGGCTACACCTTC. Amino acids: CASSLDVVNYGYTF.

This clone was seen a handful of times. The rearrangement joins TRBV30 to TRBJ1-5; 7 bases map to TRBD1. Losses at the gene ends were 1 base for V and 7 bases for J; bases not matched to a gene: 7. CDR1 is GTSNPN and CDR2 is SVGIG in the germline V gene (reference sequence). The length of the CDR3 is 14 residues. This chain's CDR3 is CAWSAQTGNQPQHF. DNA for the CDR3: TGTGCCTGGAGTGCTCAGACAGGGAACCAGCCCCAGCATTTT. Together with reference TRBV30 and TRBJ1-5, the CDR3 gives the full variable domain: SQTIHQWPATLVQPVGSPLSLECTVEGTSNPNLYWYRQAAGRGLQLLFYSVGIGQISSEVPQNLSASRPQDRQFILSSKKLLLSDSGFYLCAWSAQTGNQPQHFGDGTRLSIL.

The chain uses TRBV5-1 and TRBJ1-2; TRBD1 matches at 7 bases. Germline loops: CDR1 SGHRS, CDR2 YFSETQ. This CDR3 is built from 15 residues. The ends lost 0 bases at V and 4 bases at J; junction bases unmatched: 6. This CDR3 reads CASSLEGGLGYGYTF. The CDR3 DNA follows: TGCGCCAGCAGCTTGGAAGGGGGCCTCGGCTATGGCTACACCTTC.

This clone was seen a few times. V usage is TRBV5-6 and J usage is TRBJ2-4; TRBD1 aligns across 10 bases. V trimming: 0 bases; J trimming: 16 bases; junction bases outside the gene matches: 10. The germline V gene has CDR1 SGHDT and CDR2 YYEEEE. The length of the CDR3 is 14 residues. Written as DNA, the CDR3 is TGTGCCAGCAGCTTGGACTCCGGGACAGGGGACTCCTACTTC. This encodes CASSLDSGTGDSYF. The whole variable domain, filled in from reference TRBV5-6 and TRBJ2-4, reads DAGVTQSPTHLIKTRGQQVTLRCSPKSGHDTVSWYQQALGQGPQFIFQYYEEEERQRGNFPDRFSGHQFPNYSSELNVNALLLGDSALYLCASSLDSGTGDSYFGAGTRLSVL.

This rearrangement joins TRBV19 to TRBJ1-5; D is undetermined. Trimming pared 6 bases from V and 11 bases from J, leaving 20 bases between. This CDR3 has 14 residues. Germline V gene sequence: CDR1 LNHDA, CDR2 SQIVND (reference sequence). This chain's CDR3 is CASSSSREQSAQHF. CDR3 sequence (DNA): TGTGCCAGTAGCTCGTCCCGGGAACAATCAGCCCAGCATTTT.

The chain links TRBV6-4 to TRBJ2-1, with 11 bases aligning to TRBD2. The germline gives CDR1 MRHNA, CDR2 SNTAGT. The CDR3 consists of 16 residues. J was trimmed by 1 base and V by 2 bases; bases with no gene match: 1. The CDR3 protein is CASSDGTSGSYNEQFF. The DNA for the CDR3 is TGTGCCAGCAGTGACGGGACTAGCGGATCCTACAATGAGCAGTTCTTC.

CDR3 nucleotide sequence: TGTGCCAGCAATCCTCAGGGGGATAAGGATACGCAGTATTTT. It is translated as CASNPQGDKDTQYF. This chain uses TRBV6-1 with TRBJ2-3; TRBD1 matches at 7 bases. The V and J ends lost 7 bases and 6 bases, in that order; junction bases with no gene match: 10. Germline CDR1 and CDR2: MNHNS and SASEGT. The CDR3 covers 14 residues.

The CDR3 here is CASSPGQTYGYTF. The CDR3 DNA reads TGTGCCAGCAGCCCGGGACAGACCTATGGCTACACCTTC. The rearrangement links TRBV11-2 to TRBJ1-2, with TRBD1 matching 7 bases. The V segment lost 5 bases and the J segment 4 bases; nucleotides outside the gene matches: 4. CDR3 length: 13 amino acids. Germline-derived CDR1 and CDR2 are SGHAT and FQNNGV.

The chain couples TRBV19 to TRBJ1-2; TRBD1 aligns across 8 bases. The CDR3 sequence is 15 residues long. The germline V gene encodes CDR1 LNHDA and CDR2 SQIVND (reference sequence). The trim removed 5 bases at V and 6 bases at J, leaving 11 bases unmatched. The CDR3 region is CASSPLDRVGHGYTF. The CDR3, as DNA: TGTGCCAGTAGTCCCTTGGACAGGGTAGGCCATGGCTACACCTTC.

This chain joins TRBV6-6 and TRBJ1-2; D gene unclear. The CDR3 sequence is 11 residues long. Germline-derived CDR1 and CDR2 are MNHNY and SVGAGI (reference sequence). The V end lost 8 bases, the J end lost 2 bases, and 6 bases lay between the germline ends. CDR3 coding DNA: TGTGCCAGCTCATCCAACTATGGCTACACCTTC. It encodes CASSSNYGYTF.

This chain links TRBV5-1 with TRBJ2-5, with 9 positions matching TRBD2. Germline trimming cut 5 bases from V and 5 bases from J; bases unmatched to any gene: 13. This CDR3 is 16 amino acids long. Germline V gene sequence: CDR1 SGHRS, CDR2 YFSETQ. The CDR3 is CASSLFGASGTETQYF. The CDR3 DNA reads TGCGCCAGCAGTCTGTTTGGGGCTAGCGGGACTGAGACCCAGTACTTC.

The rearrangement links TRBV5-4 to TRBJ2-2, with D perhaps TRBD1 (5 bases). The CDR3 is 15 amino acids. Germline assignment: CDR1 SGHNT and CDR2 YYREEE (reference sequence). Deletions cut 5 bases from V and 1 base from J, with 12 bases between. The CDR3 coding sequence is TGTGCCAGCAGGGCATTGACAGTGAACACCGGGGAGCTGTTTTTT. It codes for CASRALTVNTGELFF.

The rearrangement links TRBV4-2 to TRBJ1-5, with D perhaps matching TRBD1 (5 bases). Germline CDR1 LGHNA, CDR2 YNFKEQ. With 4 bases removed from V and 7 bases from J, the gap between germline ends came to 20 bases. The CDR3 covers 16 residues. CDR3 in amino acids: CASSPEGTALGQPQHF. The CDR3 nucleotides are TGTGCCAGCAGCCCTGAAGGGACGGCGTTGGGGCAGCCCCAGCATTTT.

The gene calls are TRBV2 and TRBJ2-6; D might be TRBD1 (6 bases). The CDR3 sequence is 15 residues long. From germline, CDR1 is SNHLY and CDR2 FYNNEI. The V and J ends lost 5 bases and 2 bases respectively, with 10 bases between them. DNA for the CDR3: TGTGCCAGCAGTTTCGGACAGACTGGGGCCAACGTCCTGACTTTC. This gives the protein CASSFGQTGANVLTF.

The rearrangement uses TRBV5-1 and TRBJ2-7, with TRBD2 as a possible D gene (5 bases). CDR3 length equals 13 residues. The V gene lost 3 bases and the J gene lost 6 bases, with 13 bases spanning the gap. CDR1 is SGHRS, CDR2 YFSETQ, per germline. The CDR3 sequence: CASSSGPAGEQYF. The CDR3 region has the DNA TGCGCCAGCAGCTCTGGACCGGCGGGCGAGCAGTACTTC.

This rearrangement joins TRBV5-1 to TRBJ2-1; a weak D match, TRBD1 (5 bases). The CDR3 extends over 15 amino acids. The germline gives CDR1 SGHRS, CDR2 YFSETQ. Trimming left V 0 bases short and J 7 bases short, with 14 bases between. The DNA for the CDR3 is TGCGCCAGCAGCTTGGTTGCAGGGTCAAGGAATGAGCAGTTCTTC. It encodes CASSLVAGSRNEQFF.

About this clone itself: One end of the junction does not line up with germline, which may come from a read error. This chain links TRBV28 with TRBJ1-6, with D maybe TRBD1 (6 bases). Germline CDR1 and CDR2: MDHEN and SYDVKM. The CDR3 runs 14 residues. Written as DNA, the CDR3 is TGTGCCAGCAGCGCCGGGACATCGCTATCACCCCCCCACTTT. Its translation: CASSAGTSLSPPHF.

The chain employs TRBV18 and TRBJ2-2; D remains unclear. The CDR3 extends over 12 amino acids. Trimming removed 6 bases at V and 2 bases at J, with 4 bases between. Germline-derived CDR1 and CDR2 are KGHSH and LQKENI. CDR3 in DNA: TGTGCCAGCTCTCCTAACACCGGGGAGCTGTTTTTT. Protein: CASSPNTGELFF.

The V and J genes are TRBV29-1 and TRBJ1-2; maybe TRBD1 (6 bases). V lost 4 bases and J 0 bases, leaving 9 bases between the germline ends. Germline CDR1 reads SQVTM; CDR2 reads ANQGSEA. The CDR3 is 13 residues long. For the CDR3, the DNA is TGCAGCGTTGGTGGACAGACTAACTATGGCTACACCTTC. Encoded protein: CSVGGQTNYGYTF.